The next 19 T cell receptor beta chains were all read from a single sample in a study of cytomegalovirus exposure and HLA in healthy donors. Using immunoSEQ multiplex PCR, the repertoire was profiled, and TCRdb retains in-frame clones only, with some absent. The data contain over 250,000 clones, 80% to 90% of them singletons. The sample taken for sequencing was PBMCs. All receptors derive from a woman aged 18-29 years in good health and CMV-seronegative.

The chain combines TRBV10-3 with TRBJ1-4; unclear D gene. V was shortened by 2 bases and J by 8 bases, with 6 bases between the two germline ends. The CDR3 has 12 amino acids. CDR1 and CDR2 from the germline V gene are ENHRY and SYGVKD. CDR3 sequence (DNA): TGTGCCATCAGTGAGCGAGGCGAAAAACTGTTTTTT. This encodes CAISERGEKLFF.

The chain uses TRBV14 and TRBJ2-6; D remains ambiguous. The CDR3 covers 16 residues. Trimming took 1 base from V and 3 from J, leaving 10 bases between them. The germline gives CDR1 SGHDN, CDR2 FVKESK. CDR3 residues: CASSQGFGLGANVLTF. The CDR3 nucleotides are TGTGCCAGCAGCCAAGGTTTTGGGCTTGGGGCCAACGTCCTGACTTTC.

The chain joins TRBV2 to TRBJ2-7, with 8 bases matching TRBD2. The CDR3 loop spans 15 amino acids. Losses at the gene ends were 8 bases for V and 5 bases for J; bases not matched to a gene: 14. Germline assignment: CDR1 SNHLY and CDR2 FYNNEI. The CDR3 DNA reads TGTGCCAGCGGATTCCCTTCGGGCGGGGGGAACGAGCAGTACTTC. This codes for CASGFPSGGGNEQYF.

The rearrangement links TRBV19 to TRBJ1-2; 8 bases agree with TRBD1. Germline V gene sequence: CDR1 LNHDA, CDR2 SQIVND (reference sequence). The CDR3 runs 12 residues. V shed 9 bases, J shed 4 bases, and the junction held 4 bases outside the gene matches. The CDR3 nucleotides are TGTGCCAGCCGGGACAGGACCTATGGCTACACCTTC. This gives the protein CASRDRTYGYTF.

The gene calls are TRBV7-2 and TRBJ1-1; 7 bases are shared with TRBD1. Germline CDR1 and CDR2: SGHTA and FQGNSA. This CDR3 is 16 amino acids long. Trimming removed 4 bases from V and 8 bases from J; junction bases left unmatched: 16. In DNA form, the CDR3 reads TGTGCCAGCAGCTCAGGCTACCACAGGGGAGGTGGCGAAGCTTTCTTT. This gives the protein CASSSGYHRGGGEAFF. The full variable domain, in which reference TRBV7-2 and TRBJ1-1 provide the parts outside the CDR3, is GAGVSQSPSNKVTEKGKDVELRCDPISGHTALYWYRQSLGQGLEFLIYFQGNSAPDKSGLPSDRFSAERTGGSVSTLTIQRTQQEDSAVYLCASSSGYHRGGGEAFFGQGTRLTVV.

CDR3 residues: CASSTGQSNTEAFF. The CDR3 DNA follows: TGCGCCAGCAGCACGGGACAGTCAAACACTGAAGCTTTCTTT. The rearrangement joins TRBV5-1 to TRBJ1-1; TRBD1 aligns across 7 bases. CDR1 and CDR2 from the germline V gene are SGHRS and YFSETQ. V shed 4 bases and J 2 bases; nucleotides not matched to a gene: 5. The CDR3 consists of 14 residues.

The chain carries TRBV7-2 and TRBJ1-2, with 9 nucleotides matching TRBD1. The CDR3 has 14 residues. V was clipped by 1 base and J by 7 bases; unmatched bases: 4. Germline CDR1 SGHTA, CDR2 FQGNSA. CDR3 nucleotides: TGTGCCAGCAGCTTAGGGACAGGGGCCGGTGGCTACACCTTC. It is translated as CASSLGTGAGGYTF.

The CDR3 DNA is TGCGCCAGCAGCCCCCTACAGGGCGGGCACACTGAAGCTTTCTTT. Protein: CASSPLQGGHTEAFF. The genes are TRBV4-3 and TRBJ1-1, with D possibly being TRBD1 (6 bases). The germline CDR1 and CDR2 sequences are LGHNA and YSLEER. The CDR3 is 15 amino acids. Trimming stripped 4 bases from V and 3 bases from J, with 15 bases between.

V usage is TRBV29-1 and J usage is TRBJ2-7; 8 nucleotides match TRBD1. Trimming took 6 bases from V and 0 from J; bases not matched to a gene: 7. Germline CDR1 and CDR2: SQVTM and ANQGSEA. This CDR3 region has 14 residues. This chain's CDR3 is CSVVTGGSSYEQYF. The CDR3 DNA sequence: TGCAGCGTCGTCACAGGGGGAAGCTCCTACGAGCAGTACTTC.

The V call is TRBV25-1, the J call TRBJ2-2, with 7 bases that match TRBD1. V shed 2 bases, J shed 2 bases, and the junction held 5 bases outside the gene matches. This CDR3 has 16 residues. Germline lookup yields CDR1 MGHDK and CDR2 SYGVNS. The CDR3 DNA is TGTGCCAGCAGTGAAACCGGGACAGCTAACACCGGGGAGCTGTTTTTT. Translating it yields CASSETGTANTGELFF.

The J gene is TRBJ1-2, the V gene TRBV4-2; weak D call: TRBD1 (5 bases). The CDR3 covers 14 residues. Trimming stripped 0 bases from V and 2 bases from J, with 7 bases between. CDR1 LGHNA and CDR2 YNFKEQ come from the germline V gene. The CDR3 is CASSQDSGNYGYTF. The CDR3 nucleotides read TGTGCCAGCAGCCAAGATTCAGGGAACTATGGCTACACCTTC.

The chain has TRBV4-1 and TRBJ2-1; D is perhaps TRBD1 (6 bases). Per the germline V gene, CDR1 is MGHRA and CDR2 is YSYEKL. With 0 bases removed from V and 4 bases from J, the gap between germline ends came to 13 bases. This CDR3 is 16 amino acids long. CDR3 sequence (DNA): TGCGCCAGCAGCCAAGATATAGCAGGGACATACAATGAGCAGTTCTTC. This codes for CASSQDIAGTYNEQFF.

The CDR3 loop reads CASSLAAGGSVDTQYF. The CDR3 DNA follows: TGCGCCAGCAGCTTAGCAGCGGGAGGGTCGGTAGATACGCAGTATTTT. V usage is TRBV5-1 and J usage is TRBJ2-3; 10 bases align to TRBD2. Per the germline V gene, CDR1 is SGHRS and CDR2 is YFSETQ. Trimming cost V 2 bases and J 5 bases; bases outside gene matches: 8. The CDR3 sequence is 16 residues long. Full variable domain (outside the CDR3, taken from reference TRBV5-1 and TRBJ2-3): KAGVTQTPRYLIKTRGQQVTLSCSPISGHRSVSWYQQTPGQGLQFLFEYFSETQRNKGNFPGRFSGRQFSNSRSEMNVSTLELGDSALYLCASSLAAGGSVDTQYFGPGTRLTVL.

The V call is TRBV19, the J call TRBJ1-4; 10 positions agree with TRBD1. Germline CDR1 reads LNHDA; CDR2 reads SQIVND (reference sequence). The CDR3 is 15 amino acids. With V trimmed by 2 bases and J by 8 bases, 5 bases remained unmatched. The CDR3 loop is CASSITGQGREKLFF. DNA of the CDR3: TGTGCCAGTAGTATAACGGGACAGGGGCGCGAAAAACTGTTTTTT.

This rearrangement joins TRBV5-4 to TRBJ2-7; 11 nucleotides align to TRBD2. With 4 bases clipped from V and 5 bases from J, the junction kept 5 bases outside the gene matches. Per germline, CDR1 SGHNT and CDR2 YYREEE (reference sequence). This CDR3 is built from 14 residues. CDR3 sequence reads: CASSSSGRAHEQYF. The CDR3, as DNA: TGTGCCAGCAGCAGTAGCGGGAGGGCCCACGAGCAGTACTTC.

This chain links TRBV7-9 with TRBJ1-2; D is uncertain. Germline CDR1 and CDR2: SEHNR and FQNEAQ (reference sequence). The CDR3 extends over 16 amino acids. Trimming removed 7 bases at V and 4 bases at J, with 22 bases between. The CDR3 region has the DNA TGTGCCAGCACCCAATTGGAGCCAGAGGTCCCCTATGGCTACACCTTC. Its translation is CASTQLEPEVPYGYTF.

The chain combines TRBV9 with TRBJ2-1, with 7 bases identical to TRBD2. The CDR3 length is 15 residues. With 6 bases clipped from V and 5 bases from J, the junction kept 11 bases outside the gene matches. Germline-derived CDR1 and CDR2 are SGDLS and YYNGEE. CDR3 nucleotide sequence: TGTGCCAGCACCAAAGCGGGGCTACAAAACAATGAGCAGTTCTTC. It translates to CASTKAGLQNNEQFF.

V gene TRBV20-1 combines with J gene TRBJ1-4; tentatively, D is TRBD1 (5 bases). V lost 6 bases and J lost 6, with 8 bases in between. Germline lookup yields CDR1 DFQATT and CDR2 SNEGSKA (reference sequence). The CDR3 runs to 11 residues. The CDR3, as DNA: TGCAGTGCCAAGGGGTATGAAAAACTGTTTTTT. Amino acids: CSAKGYEKLFF.

This chain connects TRBV5-1 to TRBJ1-4, with a weak D call TRBD1 (6 bases). V lost 4 bases, J lost 5 bases, and 12 bases lay in between. This CDR3 is built from 14 residues. CDR1 and CDR2 (germline): SGHRS, YFSETQ. The CDR3: CASSRRGGNEKLFF. The CDR3, as DNA: TGCGCCAGCAGCCGCAGGGGAGGGAATGAAAAACTGTTTTTT.